This section outlines one T cell receptor beta chain sequence together with its context. No antigen is known for it. These data originate in a study of cytotoxic CD8 clonotypes in ibrutinib-treated CLL. Sequencing was performed with immunoSEQ multiplex PCR; in TCRdb, only in-frame clones are kept and a portion is missing. This table holds roughly 160,000 clones, more than 75% found once. Findings of the study overall: Clonality was higher at ibrutinib response and returned toward baseline at progression. Against age-matched healthy donors, baseline clonality ran higher and tracked circulating CD8+ T-cell counts.

Germline CDR1 SNHLY, CDR2 FYNNEI. The CDR3 totals 13 residues. Trimming removed 3 bases from V and 9 bases from J; junction bases left unmatched: 3. The chain employs TRBV2 and TRBJ2-2, with TRBD1 identical over 8 bases. Specimen: PBMCs, collected after 12 months of ibrutinib treatment. The origin of this receptor is a human donor with chronic lymphocytic leukemia. DNA of the CDR3: TGTGCCAGCAGTGAGGGACAGGTCCGGGAGCTGTTTTTT. Protein sequence: CASSEGQVRELFF.